The next 14 T cell receptor beta chains were all read from a single sample in a study of blood T cell repertoires in COVID-19. Clones were read by immunoSEQ multiplex PCR, and TCRdb kept only the in-frame ones, dropping some. Counted here are tens of thousands of clones, over 80% occurring once; the ten biggest clones make up about 18%. The sample was peripheral blood. The source is a woman aged 80 or over with acute or convalescent COVID-19.

This chain connects TRBV5-4 to TRBJ2-1, with a possible D match to TRBD2 (6 bases). Germline CDR1 and CDR2: SGHNT and YYREEE (reference sequence). V dropped 0 bases and J dropped 10 bases, with 11 bases sitting between them. The CDR3 has 13 residues. Here the CDR3 reads CASSLGLGVEQFF. For the CDR3, the DNA is TGTGCCAGCAGCTTGGGACTAGGTGTAGAGCAGTTCTTC.

This chain connects TRBV11-3 to TRBJ2-2; 8 nucleotides align to TRBD1. Germline V gives CDR1 SGHNT, CDR2 YENEEA. Trimming cost V 8 bases and J 1 base; bases outside gene matches: 3. The CDR3 runs 14 residues. CDR3 DNA: TGTGCCAGCGGACAGGGCGAGAACACCGGGGAGCTGTTTTTT. It translates to CASGQGENTGELFF.

The chain combines TRBV15 with TRBJ1-4, with D hard to call. The CDR3 extends over 15 amino acids. The ends were cut back, 5 bases at V and 8 bases at J, with 18 bases in the middle. Germline values: CDR1 LNHNV, CDR2 YYDKDF (reference sequence). The CDR3 region has the DNA TGTGCCACCAGCGTTCAGATATTCTCCAACGAAAAACTGTTTTTT. Amino acids: CATSVQIFSNEKLFF.

The chain couples TRBV7-8 to TRBJ1-1, with D perhaps TRBD1 (6 bases). Germline CDR1 SGHVS, CDR2 FQNEAQ. V lost 2 bases and J 8 bases, leaving 24 bases between the germline ends. This CDR3 has 17 residues. The CDR3 loop is CASSLMPQGSPVLEAFF. The CDR3 bases are TGTGCCAGCAGCTTAATGCCCCAGGGGAGTCCCGTACTAGAAGCTTTCTTT.

The CDR3 here is CAWSVQRGTEQYF. As DNA, the CDR3 is TGTGCCTGGAGTGTACAACGAGGAACCGAGCAGTACTTC. The V and J genes are TRBV30 and TRBJ2-7; D remains ambiguous. Germline V CDR1 and CDR2: GTSNPN, SVGIG (reference sequence). The CDR3 runs to 13 residues. The V gene lost 0 bases and the J gene lost 6 bases, with 12 bases spanning the gap.

The rearrangement joins TRBV27 to TRBJ1-5, with TRBD1 matching 8 bases. CDR1 is MNHEY, CDR2 SMNVEV, per germline (reference sequence). The CDR3 length is 16 residues. The V and J ends lost 8 bases and 4 bases, in that order; junction bases with no gene match: 13. Here the CDR3 DNA reads TGTGCCAGCGGTTCTCCCGACAGGGGTGGAAATCAGCCCCAGCATTTT. Translated: CASGSPDRGGNQPQHF.

The gene calls are TRBV6-5 and TRBJ1-2; 8 nucleotides match TRBD1. This CDR3 spans 15 amino acids. Germline V gene lookup returns CDR1 MNHEY and CDR2 SVGAGI. The V segment lost 2 bases and the J segment 4 bases; nucleotides outside the gene matches: 6. In DNA form, the CDR3 reads TGTGCCAGCAGTTACGGACAGGGAAACTTCTATGGCTACACCTTC. It codes for CASSYGQGNFYGYTF.

The rearrangement links TRBV7-8 to TRBJ1-4; a weak D match, TRBD1 (5 bases). The germline gives CDR1 SGHVS, CDR2 FQNEAQ. CDR3 length: 17 amino acids. With 4 bases removed from V and 0 bases from J, the gap between germline ends came to 15 bases. Here the CDR3 DNA reads TGTGCCAGCAGCTACTGGGGGGGGGATCCAACTAATGAAAAACTGTTTTTT. Its translation is CASSYWGGDPTNEKLFF.

The rearrangement joins TRBV6-5 to TRBJ2-7; 14 positions match TRBD2. Germline lookup yields CDR1 MNHEY and CDR2 SVGAGI. The trim removed 4 bases at V and 6 bases at J, leaving 8 bases unmatched. This CDR3 is built from 16 residues. Here the CDR3 DNA reads TGTGCCAGCAGTTCGGGACTAGCGGGAGCCTTTTCCGAGCAGTACTTC. Its protein is CASSSGLAGAFSEQYF.

The V gene is TRBV24-1, the J gene TRBJ2-1; TRBD1 agrees at 7 bases. Trimming cost V 4 bases and J 3 bases; bases outside gene matches: 2. The V gene's germline CDR1 is KGHDR and CDR2 SFDVKD. The CDR3 spans 14 residues. The CDR3 protein is CATSEGDSYNEQFF. CDR3 bases: TGTGCCACCAGTGAGGGGGACAGCTACAATGAGCAGTTCTTC.

The V call is TRBV5-4, the J call TRBJ1-3; TRBD1 matches at 7 bases. The CDR3 extends over 17 amino acids. With 2 bases clipped from V and 1 base from J, the junction kept 9 bases outside the gene matches. Per germline, CDR1 SGHNT and CDR2 YYREEE (reference sequence). CDR3 loop: CASSFAGTAVSGNTIYF. The CDR3 DNA is TGTGCCAGCAGCTTCGCCGGGACAGCTGTATCTGGAAACACCATATATTTT.

The chain joins TRBV2 to TRBJ2-2; 8 bases align to TRBD1. CDR3 size: 14 residues. CDR1 and CDR2 from the germline V gene are SNHLY and FYNNEI. J gave up 6 bases and V 8 bases, and 8 bases lay outside the gene matches. The CDR3 loop is CASVQGAASGELFF. In DNA form, the CDR3 reads TGTGCCAGCGTCCAGGGGGCCGCCTCCGGGGAGCTGTTTTTT.

This clone was detected only once. CDR3: CASSQEQVSSPLHF. The CDR3 DNA follows: TGCGCCAGCAGCCAAGAACAGGTGTCTTCACCCCTCCACTTT. The chain is built from TRBV4-1 and TRBJ1-6, with TRBD1 as a possible D gene (5 bases). Germline CDR1 reads MGHRA; CDR2 reads YSYEKL. The CDR3 runs to 14 residues. Trimming cost V 0 bases and J 9 bases, with 9 bases left between them.

V and J are TRBV5-1 and TRBJ2-2; D might be TRBD1 (6 bases). In germline, CDR1 is SGHRS, CDR2 YFSETQ. V was cut by 5 bases and J by 3 bases, with 14 bases left in between. CDR3 size: 15 residues. In DNA, the CDR3 is TGCGCCAGCAGGAACTTGGCAGGGGACACCGGGGAGCTGTTTTTT. Encoded protein: CASRNLAGDTGELFF.